This T cell receptor beta chain comes out of a study of cytomegalovirus exposure and HLA in healthy donors. Broader study findings: The study dropped some indistinguishable V segments, TRBV6-2 and TRBV6-3 among them.

Regarding this clone: No antigen is known for it.

PCR amplification relied on 60 Vbeta primers (plus 13 Jbeta primers). This table comes from immunoSEQ multiplex PCR, and its TCRdb copy is limited to in-frame clones, with some not included. The data contain 150,000 to 200,000 clones, approximately 75% of them singletons. The CDR3 contains 15 residues. V lost 4 bases and J lost 6, with 16 bases in between. In germline, CDR1 is SNHLY, CDR2 FYNNEI. The receptor was derived from a man aged 45-60 years in good health and CMV-seropositive. The chain couples TRBV2 to TRBJ2-1; D possibly corresponds to TRBD1 (5 bases). Sequencing input: PBMCs. The CDR3 sequence is CASSVSWETGNEQFF. CDR3 DNA: TGTGCCAGCAGTGTATCATGGGAAACAGGCAATGAGCAGTTCTTC.